A selection of T cell receptor beta chains follows, all from one sample in a study of OX40 agonist ivuxolimab in advanced cancers. TCRdb's copy holds only in-frame clones and misses some; the assay was immunoSEQ multiplex PCR. The sample consists of 65,000 to 70,000 clones, around 86% of them appearing once. The sequencing here drew on CD4+ or CD8+ T cells sorted from blood, taken in a trial of the OX40 agonist ivuxolimab. The receptors were gathered from an adult with an advanced solid tumor such as melanoma, head and neck, liver or kidney cancer. Each CDR3 is given with its conserved first and last residue. A D gene is named only where the DNA matches it firmly. Clone sizes are given selectively: once, few, many, or a class where the clone is expanded.

abundance: once; v_gene: TRBV28; d_gene: TRBD1; j_gene: TRBJ1-1; CDR3aa: CASSSGTGGLTEAFF; CDR3nt: TGTGCCAGCAGTTCAGGGACAGGGGGCTTGACTGAAGCTTTCTTT
abundance: NA; v_gene: TRBV5-4; d_gene: NA; j_gene: TRBJ2-1; CDR3aa: CASSSSVPGEQFF; CDR3nt: TGTGCCAGCAGCTCCTCGGTTCCCGGTGAGCAGTTCTTC
abundance: NA; v_gene: TRBV7-9; d_gene: NA; j_gene: TRBJ2-3; CDR3aa: CASSWHRERDTQYF; CDR3nt: TGTGCCAGCAGCTGGCACAGGGAGCGGGATACGCAGTATTTT
abundance: NA; v_gene: TRBV7-3; d_gene: NA; j_gene: TRBJ1-1; CDR3aa: CASSFRRDKEAFF; CDR3nt: TGTGCCAGCAGCTTCCGCCGGGACAAAGAAGCTTTCTTT
abundance: NA; v_gene: TRBV9; d_gene: TRBD1; j_gene: TRBJ2-1; CDR3aa: CASSVGTGAEQFF; CDR3nt: TGTGCCAGCAGCGTAGGGACAGGGGCTGAGCAGTTCTTC
abundance: NA; v_gene: TRBV5-1; d_gene: TRBD1; j_gene: TRBJ2-6; CDR3aa: CASSSMTGGSGANVLTF; CDR3nt: TGCGCCAGCAGCTCGATGACAGGGGGCTCTGGGGCCAACGTCCTGACTTTC
abundance: NA; v_gene: TRBV10-3; d_gene: NA; j_gene: TRBJ1-2; CDR3aa: CAIRGRLDYGYTF; CDR3nt: TGTGCCATCCGGGGACGGCTAGATTATGGCTACACCTTC
abundance: few; v_gene: TRBV2; d_gene: NA; j_gene: TRBJ1-1; CDR3aa: CASSWLAFGEAFF; CDR3nt: TGTGCCAGCAGTTGGCTGGCCTTCGGGGAAGCTTTCTTT
abundance: NA; v_gene: TRBV5-6; d_gene: TRBD1; j_gene: TRBJ2-7; CDR3aa: CASSARDRALREQYF; CDR3nt: TGTGCCAGCAGCGCCCGGGACAGGGCCTTACGCGAGCAGTACTTC
abundance: NA; v_gene: TRBV29-1; d_gene: NA; j_gene: TRBJ2-7; CDR3aa: CSVEIRYEQYF; CDR3nt: TGCAGCGTTGAAATTCGGTACGAGCAGTACTTC
abundance: NA; v_gene: TRBV5-1; d_gene: NA; j_gene: TRBJ1-1; CDR3aa: CASSLEPGRRTEAFF; CDR3nt: TGCGCCAGCAGCTTGGAGCCGGGAAGGAGGACTGAAGCTTTCTTT
abundance: NA; v_gene: TRBV29-1; d_gene: NA; j_gene: TRBJ2-3; CDR3aa: CSVEAGAVRDTQYF; CDR3nt: TGCAGCGTTGAGGCGGGGGCCGTGAGAGATACGCAGTATTTT
abundance: NA; v_gene: TRBV5-1; d_gene: NA; j_gene: TRBJ2-7; CDR3aa: CASSDWTFGRSYEQYF; CDR3nt: TGCGCCAGCAGCGACTGGACCTTTGGTAGGTCTTACGAGCAGTACTTC
abundance: NA; v_gene: TRBV11-1; d_gene: NA; j_gene: TRBJ1-2; CDR3aa: CASSLEASGYYGYTF; CDR3nt: TGTGCCAGCAGCTTAGAGGCCTCAGGGTACTATGGCTACACCTTC
abundance: NA; v_gene: TRBV19; d_gene: TRBD2; j_gene: TRBJ2-3; CDR3aa: CASSPRGGAFGTDTQYF; CDR3nt: TGTGCCAGTAGTCCCCGGGGAGGGGCTTTTGGCACAGATACGCAGTATTTT
abundance: once; v_gene: TRBV19; d_gene: NA; j_gene: TRBJ2-5; CDR3aa: CASSTAWTDQETQYF; CDR3nt: TGTGCCAGTAGTACGGCCTGGACAGACCAAGAGACCCAGTACTTC
abundance: NA; v_gene: TRBV6-1; d_gene: NA; j_gene: TRBJ2-7; CDR3aa: CASSSRASYEQYF; CDR3nt: TGTGCCAGCAGCTCGAGGGCTTCCTACGAGCAGTACTTC
abundance: NA; v_gene: TRBV6-1; d_gene: TRBD1; j_gene: TRBJ1-2; CDR3aa: CASMGDSYGYTF; CDR3nt: TGTGCCAGCATGGGGGACAGCTATGGCTACACCTTC